The rows below give T cell receptor beta chains drawn from one sample of a study of human T cells and chemical hapten exposure. TCRdb re-called the RACE reads through MiXCR, storing one row per CDR3 protein. The repertoire includes around 380,000 distinct CDR3 sequences, about 4.4% of them detected once, and under 2.5% sits in the top ten. The sample here was whole blood, taken in connection with sensitization to the hapten diphenylcyclopropenone (DPC). The receptors originated from a woman in her forties or fifties with alopecia areata. Some clones in this sample may be carry-over from other donors' samples. The CDR3 runs from the conserved cysteine through the conserved F or W. The D gene is left open where the match is weak. Rows give clone size only sometimes, using once, few, many, or a class for an expanded clone.

cdr3_length | clone_size | j_call | v_call | d_call | cdr3_aa | cdr3_nt
16 | many | TRBJ1-5 | TRBV20-1 | TRBD1 | CSAGDRGGAFNQPQHF | TGCAGTGCTGGCGACAGGGGTGGAGCGTTCAATCAGCCCCAGCATTTT
18 | - | TRBJ1-2 | TRBV6-1 | TRBD1 | CASSEVRRGGSRTDGYTF | TGTGCCAGCAGTGAAGTCCGCAGGGGGGGGTCGAGAACCGATGGCTACACCTTC
15 | many | TRBJ2-7 | TRBV25-1 | TRBD1 | CASSDVGTGDYEQYF | TGTGCCAGCAGTGATGTTGGGACAGGGGACTACGAGCAGTACTTC
15 | - | TRBJ1-3 | TRBV14 | - | CASSQEGWSGNTIYF | TGTGCCAGCAGCCAAGAGGGGTGGTCTGGAAACACCATATATTTT
14 | - | TRBJ2-2 | TRBV19 | - | CASSADAWTWELFF | TGTGCCAGTAGTGCCGACGCCTGGACCTGGGAGCTGTTTTTT
14 | many | TRBJ2-3 | TRBV10-2 | - | CASSVSGRTDTQYF | TGCGCCAGCAGTGTCTCCGGGAGAACAGATACGCAGTATTTT
14 | many | TRBJ2-3 | TRBV14 | - | CASSQGGGPDTQYF | TGTGCCAGCAGCCAAGGGGGAGGACCGGATACGCAGTATTTT
15 | many | TRBJ2-7 | TRBV7-9 | - | CASSGDALLSYEQYF | TGTGCCAGCAGCGGGGACGCACTTCTTTCCTACGAGCAGTACTTC
15 | many | TRBJ1-1 | TRBV4-1 | TRBD1 | CASSSRDRGNTEAFF | TGCGCCAGCAGCTCCCGGGACAGGGGTAACACTGAAGCTTTCTTT
16 | few | TRBJ2-7 | TRBV7-9 | TRBD2 | CASSLGGSGGSYEQYF | TGTGCCAGCAGCTTAGGTGGTAGCGGGGGATCCTACGAGCAGTACTTC
13 | few | TRBJ1-1 | TRBV14 | - | CASSQEMDTGAFF | TGTGCCAGCAGCCAAGAGATGGACACAGGAGCTTTCTTT
14 | many | TRBJ1-1 | TRBV29-1 | - | CSVDRIGRDTEAFF | TGCAGCGTTGATCGGATAGGGAGGGACACTGAAGCTTTCTTT
15 | many | TRBJ1-1 | TRBV20-1 | - | CSARELSGEQGEAFF | TGCAGTGCTAGAGAGCTCTCAGGTGAACAGGGTGAAGCTTTCTTT
14 | - | TRBJ1-1 | TRBV4-2 | - | CASSQDRAGTEAFF | TGTGCCAGCAGCCAAGATCGGGCGGGGACTGAAGCTTTCTTT
14 | - | TRBJ2-7 | TRBV28 | - | CASSLRVGSGEQYF | TGTGCCAGCAGTTTAAGAGTCGGGAGCGGCGAGCAGTACTTC
17 | - | TRBJ2-6 | TRBV7-9 | - | CASSLAQGTSGANVLTF | TGTGCCAGCAGCTTAGCGCAGGGCACCTCTGGGGCCAACGTCCTGACTTTC
16 | many | TRBJ1-1 | TRBV3-1 | - | CASSQGELGVATEAFF | TGTGCCAGCAGCCAGGGTGAGTTAGGGGTGGCCACTGAAGCTTTCTTT
13 | - | TRBJ2-5 | TRBV5-1 | - | CASSLLGGETQYF | TGCGCCAGCAGCTTGCTTGGCGGGGAGACCCAGTACTTC
15 | many | TRBJ2-7 | TRBV3-1 | TRBD1 | CASSPRGTATYEQYF | TGTGCCAGCAGCCCTAGAGGGACAGCGACCTACGAGCAGTACTTC
15 | many | TRBJ1-6 | TRBV6-5 | - | CASSYGTTDNSPLHF | TGTGCCAGCAGTTACGGGACAACTGATAATTCACCCCTCCACTTT
14 | many | TRBJ1-2 | TRBV30 | - | CAWKNPGDNYGYTF | TGTGCCTGGAAGAACCCAGGGGACAACTATGGCTACACCTTC
15 | few | TRBJ2-4 | TRBV12-3/TRBV12-4 | TRBD2 | CASSELAGAKNIQYF | TGTGCCAGCAGTGAACTAGCGGGAGCCAAAAACATTCAGTACTTC
15 | many | TRBJ1-1 | TRBV4-3 | - | CASSQDTAGYTEAFF | TGCGCCAGCAGCCAAGATACAGCCGGATACACTGAAGCTTTCTTT
13 | many | TRBJ1-2 | TRBV3-1 | - | CATSRGANYGYTF | TGTGCCACATCTAGGGGGGCTAACTATGGCTACACCTTC
14 | - | TRBJ2-3 | TRBV9 | - | CASSAGLGGDTQYF | TGTGCCAGCAGCGCCGGCCTAGGGGGGGATACGCAGTATTTT
14 | few | TRBJ2-7 | TRBV28 | - | CASSFRSGPYEQYF | TGTGCCAGCAGTTTCAGAAGCGGACCCTACGAGCAGTACTTC
14 | many | TRBJ2-2 | TRBV5-6 | - | CASSLAPGVGELFF | TGTGCCAGCAGCTTGGCGCCCGGAGTCGGGGAGCTGTTTTTT
18 | few | TRBJ2-7 | TRBV20-1 | TRBD2 | CSARDVPSTSGTRYEQYF | TGCAGTGCTAGAGATGTTCCCAGCACTAGCGGGACGAGATACGAGCAGTACTTC
14 | - | TRBJ1-4 | TRBV3-1 | - | CASSPGAVEEKLFF | TGTGCCAGCAGCCCAGGGGCGGTTGAGGAAAAACTGTTTTTT
13 | many | TRBJ1-2 | TRBV18 | - | CASSPLDAYGYTF | TGTGCCAGCTCACCACTAGATGCCTATGGCTACACCTTC
14 | many | TRBJ2-7 | TRBV6-1 | TRBD2 | CASSSGVRAYEQYF | TGTGCCAGCAGTAGCGGGGTAAGGGCCTACGAGCAGTACTTC
14 | many | TRBJ1-1 | TRBV12-3/TRBV12-4 | - | CASQKGVTNTEAFF | TGTGCCAGTCAGAAAGGGGTCACCAACACTGAAGCTTTCTTT
17 | many | TRBJ2-4 | TRBV5-1 | - | CASSLMGAGVAKNIQYF | TGCGCCAGCAGCTTGATGGGGGCAGGGGTAGCCAAAAACATTCAGTACTTC
13 | - | TRBJ2-1 | TRBV5-1 | TRBD1 | CASSSGQGGEQFF | TGCGCCAGCAGCTCCGGACAGGGCGGTGAGCAGTTCTTC
15 | many | TRBJ2-3 | TRBV28 | TRBD1 | CASSSGTGSTDTQYF | TGTGCCAGCAGCTCCGGGACAGGGAGCACAGATACGCAGTATTTT
11 | - | TRBJ2-7 | TRBV5-5 | - | CASSLDTPEYF | TGTGCCAGCAGCTTGGACACCCCGGAATACTTC
14 | few | TRBJ1-1 | TRBV5-1 | - | CASMSGGRNTEAFF | TGCGCCAGCATGAGTGGTGGGAGGAACACTGAAGCTTTCTTT
15 | many | TRBJ1-5 | TRBV20-1 | TRBD1 | CSARRDRGASQPQHF | TGCAGTGCTAGACGAGACAGGGGCGCAAGCCAGCCCCAGCATTTT
17 | few | TRBJ2-3 | TRBV9 | - | CASSHGTTSFSTDTQYF | TGTGCCAGCAGCCATGGGACCACCTCCTTCTCCACAGATACGCAGTATTTT
16 | - | TRBJ2-3 | TRBV7-2 | - | CASSLGLAMGTDTQYF | TGTGCCAGCAGCTTAGGGCTAGCGATGGGGACAGATACGCAGTATTTT
12 | many | TRBJ2-7 | TRBV7-9 | - | CASRGTGHEQYF | TGTGCCAGCAGAGGTACAGGGCACGAGCAGTACTTC
12 | - | TRBJ1-5 | TRBV6-5 | TRBD1 | CASRQGGQPQHF | TGTGCCAGCAGGCAGGGGGGTCAGCCCCAGCATTTT
15 | many | TRBJ2-1 | TRBV14 | - | CASSQDTGFYNEQFF | TGTGCCAGCAGCCAAGATACAGGCTTCTACAATGAGCAGTTCTTC
15 | many | TRBJ2-2 | TRBV10-3 | - | CAISPPGHYTGELFF | TGTGCCATCAGTCCGCCGGGACACTACACCGGGGAGCTGTTTTTT
14 | many | TRBJ1-3 | TRBV12-3/TRBV12-4 | TRBD1 | CASSRTGSGNTIYF | TGTGCCAGCAGTCGGACAGGGTCTGGAAACACCATATATTTT
15 | many | TRBJ1-1 | TRBV30 | TRBD1 | CAWRISGQGGTEAFF | TGTGCCTGGAGGATTAGCGGACAGGGCGGCACTGAAGCTTTCTTT